This record concerns one T cell receptor beta chain sequence. Its matching antigen is unknown. This entry belongs to a study of cytomegalovirus exposure and HLA in healthy donors. For the study at large: As released early, the data held around 80 million unique TCRs from HLA-typed donors.

Donors in the study were healthy people who gave bone marrow. The study, taken as a whole, reports: The authors later found most CMV-associated TCR beta chains appeared HLA-restricted. In a later analysis, TCR beta V- and J-gene trimming showed a link to a missense DCLRE1C variant.

The PCR contained 60 Vbeta and 13 Jbeta primers. Generated by immunoSEQ multiplex PCR, the TCRdb table keeps only in-frame clones and is missing some. The table lists about 170,000 clones, just under 80% of them singletons. The CDR3 sequence is 16 residues long. The germline CDR1 and CDR2 sequences are SGHVS and FQNEAQ. Trimming took off 6 bases at V and 0 bases at J, with 12 bases between the two ends. The V and J genes are TRBV7-8 and TRBJ2-6, with a weak D call TRBD1 (5 bases). The sequence was obtained from a woman aged 45-59 years in good health and CMV-seropositive. Source material: PBMCs. This CDR3 reads CASSLGRASGANVLTF. The CDR3 DNA reads TGTGCCAGCAGTTTGGGGCGTGCCTCTGGGGCCAACGTCCTGACTTTC.